The source of this T cell receptor beta chain is a study of Graves' ophthalmopathy and Graves' hyperthyroidism. RNA transcripts were the template, and TCR beta CDR3 regions were amplified from them. HTBI-primed first-round RT-PCR preceded second-round multiplex PCR. Each CDR3 protein is one row after TCRdb ran MiXCR on the multiplex PCR reads. The sample has about 420,000 distinct CDR3 sequences; 20% to 25% are singletons. Trimming removed 3 bases from V and 0 bases from J, with 9 bases in between. The CDR3 runs to 16 residues. Germline V gene data show CDR1 as LNHDA and CDR2 as SQIVND (reference sequence).

Sequenced material: peripheral blood. The chain joins TRBV19 to TRBJ1-6; D remains unclear. The TCR comes from a young woman with stable Graves' hyperthyroidism. The CDR3 here is CASSISWGSYNSPLHF. The CDR3 DNA reads as TGTGCCAGTAGTATCTCGTGGGGCTCCTATAATTCACCCCTCCACTTT.